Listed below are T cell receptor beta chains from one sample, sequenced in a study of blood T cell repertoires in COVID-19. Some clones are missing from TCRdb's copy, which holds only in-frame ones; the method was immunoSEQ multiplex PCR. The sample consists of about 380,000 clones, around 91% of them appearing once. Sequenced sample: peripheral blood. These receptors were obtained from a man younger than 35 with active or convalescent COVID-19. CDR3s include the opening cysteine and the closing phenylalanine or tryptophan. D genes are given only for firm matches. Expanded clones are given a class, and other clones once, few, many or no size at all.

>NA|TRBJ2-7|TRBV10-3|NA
TGTGCCATCAGGAATCTAGCGACCTCCTACGAGCAGTACTTC
CAIRNLATSYEQYF
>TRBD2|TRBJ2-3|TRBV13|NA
TGTGCCAGCAGCTTTGGGGGAGGGACTAGCACAGATACGCAGTATTTT
CASSFGGGTSTDTQYF
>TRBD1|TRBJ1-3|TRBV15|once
TGTGCCACCAGCAGAGCGGACAGGGGGTACTCTGGAAACACCATATATTTT
CATSRADRGYSGNTIYF
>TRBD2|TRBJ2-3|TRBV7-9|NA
TGTGCCAGCACCCTAACGCGGGGGGGCACAGATACGCAGTATTTT
CASTLTRGGTDTQYF
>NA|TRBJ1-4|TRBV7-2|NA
TGTGCCAGCAGCCCCGGGTCTCGGGGTGAAAAACTGTTTTTT
CASSPGSRGEKLFF
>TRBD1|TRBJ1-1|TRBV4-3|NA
TGCGCCAGCAGCCAAGGCATGGGACAGCCGAACACTGAAGCTTTCTTT
CASSQGMGQPNTEAFF
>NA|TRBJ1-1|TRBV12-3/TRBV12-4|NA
TGTGCCAGCGTGCCGGCGAGGACTGAAGCTTTCTTT
CASVPARTEAFF
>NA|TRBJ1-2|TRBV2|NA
TGTGCCACCAACGCACTCGCCAACTATGGCTACACCTTC
CATNALANYGYTF
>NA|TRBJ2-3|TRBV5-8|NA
TGTGCCAGCACGAACAGGGGCACAGATACGCAGTATTTT
CASTNRGTDTQYF
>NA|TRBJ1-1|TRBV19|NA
TGTGCCAGTAGAGCAGGCCGAGTGCCTGAAGCTTTCTTT
CASRAGRVPEAFF
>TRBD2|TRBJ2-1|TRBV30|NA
TGTGCCTGGAGTCCAATAGCGGGAGTATCCTACAATGAGCAGTTCTTC
CAWSPIAGVSYNEQFF
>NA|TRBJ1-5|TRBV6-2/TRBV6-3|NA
TGTGCCAGCAGTTACGGGGGGGAACTCCTTAGCAATCAGCCCCAGCATTTT
CASSYGGELLSNQPQHF
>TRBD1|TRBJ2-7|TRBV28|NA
TGTGCCAGCAGTTCCCCATACAGGGGCAAGAAGACCTACGAGCAGTACTTC
CASSSPYRGKKTYEQYF
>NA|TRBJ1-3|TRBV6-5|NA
TGTGCCAGCAGTAGGGGGAGTATTGGAAACACCATATATTTT
CASSRGSIGNTIYF
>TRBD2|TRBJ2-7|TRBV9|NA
TGTGCCAGCAGCGAATCTAGCGGGAGTATCTACGAGCAGTACTTC
CASSESSGSIYEQYF
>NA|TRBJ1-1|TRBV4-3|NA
TGCGCCAGCAGCCAAGATCTCGGTCTTTCCACTGAAGCTTTCTTT
CASSQDLGLSTEAFF
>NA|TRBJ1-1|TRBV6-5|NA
TGTGCCAGCAGGAAGACACTGAACACTGAAGCTTTCTTT
CASRKTLNTEAFF
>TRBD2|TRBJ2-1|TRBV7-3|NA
TGTGCCAGCAGCTTAAGCGGGGGGGCTTGGTACAATGAGCAGTTCTTC
CASSLSGGAWYNEQFF
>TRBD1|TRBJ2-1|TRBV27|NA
TGTGCCAGCAGTGACAGGGGCGGTGAGCAGTTCTTC
CASSDRGGEQFF
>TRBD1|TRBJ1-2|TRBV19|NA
TGTGCCAGTAGGGGACAGGGGGGGAATGGCTACACCTTC
CASRGQGGNGYTF
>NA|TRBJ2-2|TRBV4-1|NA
TGCGCCAGCAGCTCCACAGTTACCGGGGAGCTGTTTTTT
CASSSTVTGELFF
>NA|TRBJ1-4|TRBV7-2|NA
TGTGCCAGCAGCTTAGTTAACGGCCCGGGGAATGAAAAACTGTTTTTT
CASSLVNGPGNEKLFF
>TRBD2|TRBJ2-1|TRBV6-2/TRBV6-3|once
TGTGCCAGCAGTTACTCGAAGACTAGCGGGCCTATCAATGAGCAGTTCTTC
CASSYSKTSGPINEQFF
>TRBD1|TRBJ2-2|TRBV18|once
TGTGCCAGCTCCCCGGGACAGGGGCTTTCCGGGGAGCTGTTTTTT
CASSPGQGLSGELFF
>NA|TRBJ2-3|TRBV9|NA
TGTGCCAGCAGCGTCGGGGATACGCAGTATTTT
CASSVGDTQYF
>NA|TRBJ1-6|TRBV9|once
TGTGCCAGCAGCGCGCCGGGACTTGATCACGCTCGTTCACCCCTCCACTTT
CASSAPGLDHARSPLHF
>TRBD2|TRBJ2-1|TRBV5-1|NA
TGCGCCAGCAGCTTATCTCCGACTAGCGGGGGGGCCATCAGCTCCTACAATGAGCAGTTCTTC
CASSLSPTSGGAISSYNEQFF
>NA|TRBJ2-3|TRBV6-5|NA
TGTGCCAGCAGCTCCCGGGGGTCTAGGGATACGCAGTATTTT
CASSSRGSRDTQYF
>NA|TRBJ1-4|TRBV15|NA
TGTGCCACCAGCGGGGACTTTAAGGAAAAACTGTTTTTT
CATSGDFKEKLFF
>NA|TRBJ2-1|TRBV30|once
TGTGCCTGGAGTTTCCGGACAGACTACAATGAGCAGTTCTTC
CAWSFRTDYNEQFF
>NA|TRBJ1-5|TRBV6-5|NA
TGTGCCAGCAGCCCCGGACACTCGGCCCCCCAGCCCCAGCATTTT
CASSPGHSAPQPQHF
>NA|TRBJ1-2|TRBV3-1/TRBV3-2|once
TGTGCCAGCAGCCAGGAGTCAGGGGTGAATGGCTACACCTTC
CASSQESGVNGYTF
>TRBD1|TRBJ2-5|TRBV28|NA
TGTGCCAGCAGTTTCTCCGACACAGGGGTCGTCGAAGAGACCCAGTACTTC
CASSFSDTGVVEETQYF
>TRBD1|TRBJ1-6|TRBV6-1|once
TGTGCCAGCAGTGAAGACAGGGGAACGTTAAATTCACCCCTCCACTTT
CASSEDRGTLNSPLHF
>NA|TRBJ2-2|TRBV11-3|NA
TGTGCCAGCAGCCCTAACACGGGGGAACTAACCGGGGAGCTGTTTTTT
CASSPNTGELTGELFF
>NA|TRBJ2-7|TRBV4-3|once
TGCGCCAGCAGCCAATTATCGCGTTACGAGCAGTACTTC
CASSQLSRYEQYF
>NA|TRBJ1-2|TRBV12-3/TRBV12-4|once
TGTGCCAGCAAGTCGGGTCTGAAAGGCTACACCTTC
CASKSGLKGYTF
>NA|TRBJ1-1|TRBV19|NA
TGTGCCAGTAGTATTGAGCTGAACACTGAAGCTTTCTTT
CASSIELNTEAFF
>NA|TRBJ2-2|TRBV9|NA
TGTGCCAGCAGCGCCGTGACAGGAGACACCGGGGAGCTGTTTTTT
CASSAVTGDTGELFF
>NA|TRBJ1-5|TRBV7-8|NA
TGTGCCAGCAGCTTCCCGGGAGCCGGGGGCAATCAGCCCCAGCATTTT
CASSFPGAGGNQPQHF
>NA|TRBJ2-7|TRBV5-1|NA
TGCGCCAGCAGCTTGGCGGGGACACAAACCGGCGAGCAGTACTTC
CASSLAGTQTGEQYF
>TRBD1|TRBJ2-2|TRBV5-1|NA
TGCGCCAGCAGTTTTACAGGGGGTACCGGGGAGCTGTTTTTT
CASSFTGGTGELFF
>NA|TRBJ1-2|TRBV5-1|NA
TGCGCCAGCAGCAATGAGGGTACTAACTATGGCTACACCTTC
CASSNEGTNYGYTF
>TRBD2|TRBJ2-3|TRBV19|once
TGTGCCAGTACCTCATATGGGGCGGGAGGGCCCTCGGGAGATACGCAGTATTTT
CASTSYGAGGPSGDTQYF
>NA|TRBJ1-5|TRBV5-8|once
TGTGCCAGCAGCTTGGGGGTGGGGGCCGCCTTTCAGCCCCAGCATTTT
CASSLGVGAAFQPQHF
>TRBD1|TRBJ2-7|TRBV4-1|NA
TGCGCCAGCAGCCTCGGGACAGGGTTGTTTGCGCAGTACTTC
CASSLGTGLFAQYF
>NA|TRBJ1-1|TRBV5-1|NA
TGCGCCAGCAGCTTCCGCACTTTGAACACTGAAGCTTTCTTT
CASSFRTLNTEAFF
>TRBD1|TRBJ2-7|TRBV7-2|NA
TGTGCCAGCAGCTTAGCGGTTACAGGGGGATTGAGGGAGCAGTACTTC
CASSLAVTGGLREQYF
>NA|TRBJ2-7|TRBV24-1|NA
TGTGCCACCAGTGATTTGGTGGGGGGAGAGCAGTACTTC
CATSDLVGGEQYF
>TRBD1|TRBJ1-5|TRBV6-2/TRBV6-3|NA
TGTGCCAGCAGTTACTCCGATAGGGACAGGGGGAGTCGGAGCAATCAGCCCCAGCATTTT
CASSYSDRDRGSRSNQPQHF
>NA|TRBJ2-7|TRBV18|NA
TGTGCCAGCTCACCACCGTCGGGCAGGGGAACCTACGAGCAGTACTTC
CASSPPSGRGTYEQYF
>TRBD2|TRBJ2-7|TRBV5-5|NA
TGTGCCAGCAGCTCCGGGCGGCTAGCGGGCTTCGAGCAGTACTTC
CASSSGRLAGFEQYF
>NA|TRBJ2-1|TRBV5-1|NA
TGCGCCAGCAGCTTGGCGGAGGGGGCGAGAGAGCAGTTCTTC
CASSLAEGAREQFF
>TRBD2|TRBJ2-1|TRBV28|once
TGTGCCAGCACGGTTAGCGGGGGCAATGAGCAGTTCTTC
CASTVSGGNEQFF
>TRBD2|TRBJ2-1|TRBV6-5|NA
TGTGCCAGCAGTCCTGGACTAGCGGGATACAATGAGCAGTTCTTC
CASSPGLAGYNEQFF